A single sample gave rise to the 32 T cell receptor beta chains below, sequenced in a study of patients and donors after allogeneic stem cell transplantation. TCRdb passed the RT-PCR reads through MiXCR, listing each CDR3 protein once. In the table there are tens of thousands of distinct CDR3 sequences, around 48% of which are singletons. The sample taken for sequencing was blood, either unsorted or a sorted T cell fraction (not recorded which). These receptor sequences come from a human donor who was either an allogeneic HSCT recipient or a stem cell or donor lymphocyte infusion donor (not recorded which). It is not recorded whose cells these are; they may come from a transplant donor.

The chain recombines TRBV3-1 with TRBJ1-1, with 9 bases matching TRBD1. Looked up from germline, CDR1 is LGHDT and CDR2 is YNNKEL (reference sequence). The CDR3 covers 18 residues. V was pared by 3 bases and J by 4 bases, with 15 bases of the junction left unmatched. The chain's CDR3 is CASSHGTGLVDRGTEAFF. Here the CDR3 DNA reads TGTGCCAGCAGCCACGGGACAGGGCTTGTTGATCGAGGCACTGAAGCTTTCTTT.

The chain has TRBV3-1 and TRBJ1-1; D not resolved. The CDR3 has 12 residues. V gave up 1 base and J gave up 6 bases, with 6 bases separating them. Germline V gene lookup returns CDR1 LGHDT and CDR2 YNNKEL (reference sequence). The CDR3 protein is CASSQGFAEAFF. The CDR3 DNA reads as TGTGCCAGCAGCCAAGGTTTTGCTGAAGCTTTCTTT.

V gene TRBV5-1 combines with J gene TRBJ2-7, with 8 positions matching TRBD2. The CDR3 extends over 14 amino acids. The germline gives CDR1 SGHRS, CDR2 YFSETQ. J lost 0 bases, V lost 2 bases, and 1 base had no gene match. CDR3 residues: CASSLGTSSYEQYF. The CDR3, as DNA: TGCGCCAGCAGCTTAGGGACTAGCTCCTACGAGCAGTACTTC.

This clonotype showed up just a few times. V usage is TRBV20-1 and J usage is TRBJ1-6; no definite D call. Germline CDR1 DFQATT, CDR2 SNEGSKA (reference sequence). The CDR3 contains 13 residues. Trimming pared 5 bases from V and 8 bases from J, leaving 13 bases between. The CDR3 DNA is TGCAGTGCTCATTTCTCAGAAGATTCACCCCTCCACTTT. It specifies CSAHFSEDSPLHF.

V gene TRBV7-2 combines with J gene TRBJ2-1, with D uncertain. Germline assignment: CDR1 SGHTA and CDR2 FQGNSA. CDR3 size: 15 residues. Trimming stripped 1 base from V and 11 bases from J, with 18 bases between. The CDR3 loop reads CASSLGSVVLSKQFF. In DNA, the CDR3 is TGTGCCAGCAGCTTAGGGAGCGTTGTCCTGTCGAAGCAGTTCTTC.

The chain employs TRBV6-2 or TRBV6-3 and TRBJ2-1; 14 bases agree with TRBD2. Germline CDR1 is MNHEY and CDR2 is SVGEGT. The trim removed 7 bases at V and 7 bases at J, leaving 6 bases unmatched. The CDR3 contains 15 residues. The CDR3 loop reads CASTTGTSGRNEQFF. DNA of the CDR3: TGTGCCAGCACAACCGGGACTAGCGGGAGAAATGAGCAGTTCTTC.

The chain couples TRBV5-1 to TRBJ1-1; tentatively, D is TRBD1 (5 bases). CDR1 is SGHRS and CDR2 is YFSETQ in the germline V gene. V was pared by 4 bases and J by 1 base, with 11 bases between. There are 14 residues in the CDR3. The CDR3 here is CASSVGQGNTEAFF. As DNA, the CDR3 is TGCGCCAGCAGCGTGGGGCAGGGGAACACTGAAGCTTTCTTT.

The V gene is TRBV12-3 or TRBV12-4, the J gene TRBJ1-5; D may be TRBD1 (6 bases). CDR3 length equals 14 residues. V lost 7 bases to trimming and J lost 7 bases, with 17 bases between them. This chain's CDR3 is CASTLSQGYQPQHF. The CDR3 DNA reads TGTGCCAGCACCCTCTCGCAGGGGTACCAGCCCCAGCATTTT.

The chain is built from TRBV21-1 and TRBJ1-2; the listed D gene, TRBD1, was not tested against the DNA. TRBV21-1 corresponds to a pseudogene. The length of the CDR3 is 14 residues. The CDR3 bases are TGTGCCAGCAGCACCCACAGGGGGGACTATGGCTACACCTTC. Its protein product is CASSTHRGDYGYTF.

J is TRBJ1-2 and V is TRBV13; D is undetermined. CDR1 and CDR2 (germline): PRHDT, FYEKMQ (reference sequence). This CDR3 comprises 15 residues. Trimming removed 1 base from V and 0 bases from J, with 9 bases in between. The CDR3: CASSLVGIPNYGYTF. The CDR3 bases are TGTGCCAGCAGCTTAGTCGGCATTCCTAACTATGGCTACACCTTC.

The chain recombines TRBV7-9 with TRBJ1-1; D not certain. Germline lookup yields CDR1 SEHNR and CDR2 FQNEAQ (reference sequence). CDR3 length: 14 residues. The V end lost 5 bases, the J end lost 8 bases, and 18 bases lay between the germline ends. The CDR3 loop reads CASSLAASRAEAFF. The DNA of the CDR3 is TGTGCCAGCAGCCTTGCCGCCTCTCGGGCAGAAGCTTTCTTT.

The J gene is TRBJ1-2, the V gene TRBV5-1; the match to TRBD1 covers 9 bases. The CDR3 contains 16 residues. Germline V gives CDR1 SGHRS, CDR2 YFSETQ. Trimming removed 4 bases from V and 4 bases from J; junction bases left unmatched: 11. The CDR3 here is CASSQGQGFGRYGYTF. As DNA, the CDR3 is TGCGCCAGCAGCCAAGGACAGGGGTTCGGACGCTATGGCTACACCTTC.

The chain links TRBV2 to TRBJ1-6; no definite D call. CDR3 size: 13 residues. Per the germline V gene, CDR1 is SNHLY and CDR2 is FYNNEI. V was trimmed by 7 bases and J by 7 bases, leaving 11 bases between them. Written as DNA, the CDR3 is TGTGCCAGCAATCCGGCGGTCAATTCACCCCTCCACTTT. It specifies CASNPAVNSPLHF.

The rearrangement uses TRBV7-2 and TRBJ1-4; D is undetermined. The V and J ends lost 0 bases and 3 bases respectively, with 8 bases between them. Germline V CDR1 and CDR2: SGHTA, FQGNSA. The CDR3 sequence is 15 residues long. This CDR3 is CASSLATGSNEKLFF. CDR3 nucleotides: TGTGCCAGCAGCTTAGCAACGGGATCTAATGAAAAACTGTTTTTT.

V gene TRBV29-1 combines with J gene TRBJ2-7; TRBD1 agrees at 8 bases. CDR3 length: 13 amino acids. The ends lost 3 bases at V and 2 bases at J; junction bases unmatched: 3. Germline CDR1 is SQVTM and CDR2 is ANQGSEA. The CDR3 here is CSVDGQGTYEQYF. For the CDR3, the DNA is TGCAGCGTTGATGGACAGGGTACCTACGAGCAGTACTTC.

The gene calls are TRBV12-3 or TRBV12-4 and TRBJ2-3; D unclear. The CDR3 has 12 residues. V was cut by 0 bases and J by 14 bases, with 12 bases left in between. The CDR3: CASSLALAGVYF. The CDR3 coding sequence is TGTGCCAGCAGTTTAGCGCTCGCTGGGGTGTATTTT.

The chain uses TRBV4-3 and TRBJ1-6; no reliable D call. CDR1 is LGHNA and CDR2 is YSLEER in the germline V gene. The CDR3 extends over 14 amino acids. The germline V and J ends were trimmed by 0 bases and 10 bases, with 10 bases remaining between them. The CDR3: CASSQELGGSPLHF. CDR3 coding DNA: TGCGCCAGCAGCCAAGAATTGGGAGGATCACCCCTCCACTTT.

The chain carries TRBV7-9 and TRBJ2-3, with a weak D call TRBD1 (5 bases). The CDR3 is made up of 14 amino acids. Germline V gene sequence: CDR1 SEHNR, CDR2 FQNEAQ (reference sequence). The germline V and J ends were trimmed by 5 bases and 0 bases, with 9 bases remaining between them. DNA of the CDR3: TGTGCCAGCAGCCCGACAGAAAGCACAGATACGCAGTATTTT. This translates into CASSPTESTDTQYF.

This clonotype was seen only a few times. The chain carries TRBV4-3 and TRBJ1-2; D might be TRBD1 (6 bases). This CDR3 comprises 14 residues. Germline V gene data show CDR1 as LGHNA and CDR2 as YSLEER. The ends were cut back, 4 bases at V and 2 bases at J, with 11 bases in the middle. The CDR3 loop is CASSPPGQNYGYTF. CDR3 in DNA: TGCGCCAGCAGCCCTCCAGGACAGAACTATGGCTACACCTTC.

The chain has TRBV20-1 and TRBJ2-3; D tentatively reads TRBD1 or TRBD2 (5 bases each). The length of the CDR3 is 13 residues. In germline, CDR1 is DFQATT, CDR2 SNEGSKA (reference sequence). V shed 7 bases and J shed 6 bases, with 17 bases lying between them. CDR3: CSVLRDVVDTQYF. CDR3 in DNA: TGCAGTGTCCTCCGGGACGTCGTGGATACGCAGTATTTT.

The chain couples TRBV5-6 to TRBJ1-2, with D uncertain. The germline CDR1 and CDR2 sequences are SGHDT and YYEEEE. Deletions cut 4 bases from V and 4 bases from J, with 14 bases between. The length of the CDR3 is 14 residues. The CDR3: CASSPVSAIYGYTF. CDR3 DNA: TGTGCCAGCAGCCCCGTCAGTGCGATCTATGGCTACACCTTC.

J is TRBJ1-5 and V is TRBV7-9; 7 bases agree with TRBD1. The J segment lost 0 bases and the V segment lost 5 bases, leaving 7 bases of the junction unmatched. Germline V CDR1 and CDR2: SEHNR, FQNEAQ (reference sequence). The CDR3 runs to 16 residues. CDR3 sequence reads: CASSPQGGYSNQPQHF. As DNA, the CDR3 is TGTGCCAGCAGCCCCCAGGGGGGTTATAGCAATCAGCCCCAGCATTTT.

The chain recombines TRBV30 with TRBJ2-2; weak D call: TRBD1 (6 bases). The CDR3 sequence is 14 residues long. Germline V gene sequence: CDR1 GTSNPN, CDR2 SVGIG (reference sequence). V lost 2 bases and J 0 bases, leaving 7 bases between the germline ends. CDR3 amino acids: CAWSQGTNTGELFF. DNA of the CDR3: TGTGCCTGGAGTCAGGGGACGAACACCGGGGAGCTGTTTTTT.

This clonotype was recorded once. CDR3 bases: TGTGCCAGCAGCCTAGGCCCCGGGTACGGAGCTTTCTTT. This sequence encodes CASSLGPGYGAFF. This chain joins TRBV7-2 and TRBJ1-1; D is unresolved. Trimming stripped 5 bases from V and 10 bases from J, with 17 bases between. This CDR3 has 13 amino acids. CDR1 is SGHTA and CDR2 is FQGNSA in the germline V gene.

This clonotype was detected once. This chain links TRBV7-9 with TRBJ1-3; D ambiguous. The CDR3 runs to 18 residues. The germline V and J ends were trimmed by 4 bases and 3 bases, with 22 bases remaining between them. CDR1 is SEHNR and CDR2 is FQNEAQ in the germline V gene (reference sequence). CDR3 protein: CASSYGGPGLNVGNTIYF. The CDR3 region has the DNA TGTGCCAGCAGCTATGGAGGCCCGGGATTGAATGTTGGAAACACCATATATTTT.

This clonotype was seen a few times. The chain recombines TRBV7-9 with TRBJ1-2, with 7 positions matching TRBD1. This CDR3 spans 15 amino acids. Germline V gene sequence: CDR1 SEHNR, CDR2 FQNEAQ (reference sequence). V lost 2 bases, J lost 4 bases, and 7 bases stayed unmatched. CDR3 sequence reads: CASSLSPTGVYGYTF. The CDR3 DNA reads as TGTGCCAGCAGCTTAAGTCCTACAGGGGTCTATGGCTACACCTTC.

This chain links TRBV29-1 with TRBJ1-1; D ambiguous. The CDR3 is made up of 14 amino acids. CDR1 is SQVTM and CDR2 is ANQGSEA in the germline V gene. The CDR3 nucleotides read TGCCGCGCCGGAAGGACCGTCCGGAACACTGAAGCTTTCTTT. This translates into CRAGRTVRNTEAFF. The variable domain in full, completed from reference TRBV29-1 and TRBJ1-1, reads SAVISQKPSRDICQRGTSLTIQCQVDSQVTMMFWYRQQPGQSLTLIATANQGSEATYESGFVIDKFPISRPNLTFSTLTVSNMSPEDSSIYLCRAGRTVRNTEAFFGQGTRLTVV.

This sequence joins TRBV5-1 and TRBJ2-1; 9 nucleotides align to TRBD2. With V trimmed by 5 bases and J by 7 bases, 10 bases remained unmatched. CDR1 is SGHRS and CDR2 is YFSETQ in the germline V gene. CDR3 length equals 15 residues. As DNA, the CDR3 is TGCGCCAGCAGGGGCCCGGCGGGAGGGCCTAATGAGCAGTTCTTC. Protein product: CASRGPAGGPNEQFF.

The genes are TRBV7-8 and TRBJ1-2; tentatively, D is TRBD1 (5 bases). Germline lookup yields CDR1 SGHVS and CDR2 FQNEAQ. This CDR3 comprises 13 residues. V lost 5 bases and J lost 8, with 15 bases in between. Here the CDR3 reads CASSEGRGMGYTF. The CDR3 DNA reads TGTGCCAGCAGCGAAGGTCGGGGGATGGGCTACACCTTC.

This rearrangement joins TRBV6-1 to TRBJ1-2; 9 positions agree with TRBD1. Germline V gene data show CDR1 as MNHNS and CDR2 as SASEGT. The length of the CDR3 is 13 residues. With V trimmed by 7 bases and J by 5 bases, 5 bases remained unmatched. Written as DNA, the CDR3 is TGTGCCAGCACTCGGGACAGGGAGTATGGCTACACCTTC. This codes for CASTRDREYGYTF.

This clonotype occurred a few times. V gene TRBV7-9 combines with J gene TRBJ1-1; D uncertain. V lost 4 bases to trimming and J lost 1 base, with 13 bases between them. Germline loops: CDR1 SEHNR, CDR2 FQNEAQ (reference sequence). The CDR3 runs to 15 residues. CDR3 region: CASSSMEEGNTEAFF. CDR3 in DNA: TGTGCCAGCAGCTCCATGGAAGAAGGGAACACTGAAGCTTTCTTT.

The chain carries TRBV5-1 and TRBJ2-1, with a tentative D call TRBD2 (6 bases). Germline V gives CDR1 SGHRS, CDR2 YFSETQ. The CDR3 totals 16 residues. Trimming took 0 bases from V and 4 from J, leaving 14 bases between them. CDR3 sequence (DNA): TGCGCCAGCAGCTTGGCCCCCAGGGAGGATTACAATGAGCAGTTCTTC. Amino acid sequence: CASSLAPREDYNEQFF.